These 19 T cell receptor beta chains came from one sample sequenced in a study of blood T cell repertoires in COVID-19. Assay: immunoSEQ multiplex PCR; the TCRdb copy retains only in-frame clones and omits some. The sample lists roughly 38,000 clones; about 81% were seen once. What was sequenced was peripheral blood. These TCRs come from a man between 35 and 55 years old with active or convalescent COVID-19.

DNA for the CDR3: TGTGCCAGCAGCCTTGGGACAGCTCAAGGAGGCTACACCTTC. Residues: CASSLGTAQGGYTF. The J gene is TRBJ1-2, the V gene TRBV16, with 7 bases matching TRBD1. V gave up 4 bases and J gave up 8 bases; unmatched junction bases: 10. This CDR3 has 14 residues. The V gene's germline CDR1 is KGHSY and CDR2 FQNENV.

The genes are TRBV10-1 and TRBJ2-3, with D perhaps TRBD2 (5 bases). V lost 5 bases, J lost 2 bases, and 11 bases lay in between. The CDR3 is 14 residues long. CDR1 and CDR2 from the germline V gene are WNHNN and SYGVQD (reference sequence). The CDR3 here is CASSPSRPTDTQYF. The DNA of the CDR3 is TGCGCCAGCAGTCCTAGCCGCCCCACAGATACGCAGTATTTT.

The V call is TRBV3-1 (or the pseudogene TRBV3-2), the J call TRBJ2-5; D is unresolved. This CDR3 has 14 amino acids. Per the germline V gene, CDR1 is LGHDT and CDR2 is YNNKEL (reference sequence). V shed 1 base and J shed 9 bases, with 15 bases lying between them. The CDR3 DNA reads as TGTGCCAGCAGCCAAGTCCCGGGTACGATGGCCCAGTACTTC. It is translated as CASSQVPGTMAQYF.

Here the CDR3 DNA reads TGTGCCAGCAGCCTAAATGGAAACACCATATATTTT. Translated: CASSLNGNTIYF. This chain connects TRBV3-1 (or the pseudogene TRBV3-2) to TRBJ1-3; D call uncertain. This CDR3 contains 12 residues. The ends were cut back, 4 bases at V and 3 bases at J, with 4 bases in the middle. The germline V gene has CDR1 LGHDT and CDR2 YNNKEL (reference sequence).

CDR3 sequence: CASSAGGGGEQPQHF. The CDR3 DNA is TGCGCCAGCAGCGCAGGCGGGGGTGGGGAGCAGCCCCAGCATTTT. This chain links TRBV5-1 with TRBJ1-5; tentative D call: TRBD1 (5 bases). Trimming left V 4 bases short and J 7 bases short, with 18 bases between. Germline lookup yields CDR1 SGHRS and CDR2 YFSETQ. This CDR3 spans 15 amino acids.

The gene calls are TRBV7-2 and TRBJ2-3; weak D call: TRBD2 (6 bases). V was shortened by 0 bases and J by 1 base, with 14 bases between the two germline ends. CDR1 is SGHTA, CDR2 FQGNSA, per germline. The length of the CDR3 is 17 residues. The CDR3: CASSLAHRPSGTDTQYF. DNA of the CDR3: TGTGCCAGCAGCTTAGCGCACCGTCCTAGCGGCACAGATACGCAGTATTTT.

The J gene is TRBJ2-7, the V gene TRBV5-6; tentative D call: TRBD2 (6 bases). With 4 bases removed from V and 7 bases from J, the gap between germline ends came to 12 bases. The CDR3 is made up of 12 amino acids. Germline V gene lookup returns CDR1 SGHDT and CDR2 YYEEEE. The CDR3 is CASSLHGGEQYF. The CDR3 nucleotides read TGTGCCAGCAGCCTACATGGGGGGGAGCAGTACTTC.

The chain links TRBV29-1 to TRBJ2-6; D is uncertain. The germline V gene encodes CDR1 SQVTM and CDR2 ANQGSEA. This CDR3 spans 14 amino acids. Trimming stripped 5 bases from V and 1 base from J, with 9 bases between. The CDR3 loop is CSVTKESGANVLTF. CDR3 sequence (DNA): TGCAGCGTTACTAAGGAGTCTGGGGCCAACGTCCTGACTTTC.

This chain connects TRBV29-1 to TRBJ2-5, with D unclear. Trimming took off 6 bases at V and 3 bases at J, with 20 bases between the two ends. Germline V lookup: CDR1 SQVTM, CDR2 ANQGSEA. This CDR3 is built from 15 residues. The CDR3 nucleotides read TGCAGCGTGTTTTCCTACAGTGAATTGGAAGAGACCCAGTACTTC. Amino acids: CSVFSYSELEETQYF.

V gene TRBV29-1 combines with J gene TRBJ2-7; TRBD2 matches at 8 bases. The CDR3 extends over 13 amino acids. Germline V gives CDR1 SQVTM, CDR2 ANQGSEA. Trimming took 5 bases from V and 2 from J; bases not matched to a gene: 5. CDR3 region: CSVSLADAYEQYF. In DNA form, the CDR3 reads TGCAGCGTTTCACTAGCGGACGCCTACGAGCAGTACTTC.

CDR3 residues: CASSWGLAGGGEQYF. The DNA for the CDR3 is TGCGCCAGCAGCTGGGGACTAGCGGGAGGGGGCGAGCAGTACTTC. J is TRBJ2-7 and V is TRBV5-1; 16 bases agree with TRBD2. CDR3 length: 15 amino acids. Per germline, CDR1 SGHRS and CDR2 YFSETQ. V lost 3 bases and J lost 6; bases outside the gene matches: 3.

This rearrangement joins TRBV6-5 to TRBJ1-2, with a possible D match to TRBD1 (6 bases). CDR3 size: 14 residues. CDR1 and CDR2 (germline): MNHEY, SVGAGI. V shed 5 bases and J shed 6 bases, with 16 bases lying between them. CDR3: CASSRETGKNGYTF. The CDR3 DNA is TGTGCCAGCAGTCGCGAGACAGGAAAGAATGGCTACACCTTC.

V is TRBV5-1 and J is TRBJ1-1; maybe TRBD1 (5 bases). The CDR3 covers 15 residues. V lost 3 bases and J 0 bases, leaving 12 bases between the germline ends. Germline CDR1 and CDR2: SGHRS and YFSETQ. The CDR3 region has the DNA TGCGCCAGCAGCTCGGCCCAGGGCCTGAACACTGAAGCTTTCTTT. Translated: CASSSAQGLNTEAFF. Full variable domain (outside the CDR3, taken from reference TRBV5-1 and TRBJ1-1): KAGVTQTPRYLIKTRGQQVTLSCSPISGHRSVSWYQQTPGQGLQFLFEYFSETQRNKGNFPGRFSGRQFSNSRSEMNVSTLELGDSALYLCASSSAQGLNTEAFFGQGTRLTVV.

The genes are TRBV2 and TRBJ2-1, with D possibly being TRBD1 (5 bases). This CDR3 region has 15 residues. Per the germline V gene, CDR1 is SNHLY and CDR2 is FYNNEI. Trimming removed 3 bases from V and 8 bases from J, with 17 bases in between. The CDR3 spells CASSESTVSTHEQFF. The CDR3 nucleotides read TGTGCCAGCAGTGAGTCGACAGTAAGTACGCATGAGCAGTTCTTC.

The CDR3 DNA reads TGTGCCACCAGTGAAAGTAGCGGGGGGGCAGATACGCAGTATTTT. Its translation is CATSESSGGADTQYF. This chain links TRBV24-1 with TRBJ2-3; 11 nucleotides align to TRBD2. This CDR3 has 15 amino acids. Germline CDR1 reads KGHDR; CDR2 reads SFDVKD. The ends lost 4 bases at V and 4 bases at J; junction bases unmatched: 3.

This clone was recorded at least ten times. J is TRBJ1-3 and V is TRBV18; D is unclear. The CDR3 loop spans 16 amino acids. CDR1 is KGHSH and CDR2 is LQKENI in the germline V gene. The germline V and J ends were trimmed by 3 bases and 0 bases, with 12 bases remaining between them. CDR3 loop: CASSPSPGNSGNTIYF. The CDR3 DNA follows: TGTGCCAGCTCACCCTCCCCAGGCAACTCTGGAAACACCATATATTTT.

The rearrangement uses TRBV28 and TRBJ1-2, with D perhaps TRBD1 (6 bases). The germline V gene has CDR1 MDHEN and CDR2 SYDVKM. V shed 3 bases and J shed 4 bases, with 6 bases lying between them. CDR3 length: 12 amino acids. The CDR3 nucleotides are TGTGCCAGCAGTTTCAGGGGCTATGGCTACACCTTC. Protein sequence: CASSFRGYGYTF.

V usage is TRBV5-1 and J usage is TRBJ2-2; no firm D call. Trimming removed 0 bases from V and 4 bases from J, with 4 bases in between. This CDR3 spans 13 amino acids. CDR1 SGHRS and CDR2 YFSETQ come from the germline V gene. CDR3 nucleotide sequence: TGCGCCAGCAGCTTGGGAGGCACCGGGGAGCTGTTTTTT. Protein sequence: CASSLGGTGELFF.

This chain joins TRBV29-1 and TRBJ2-7; D gene uncertain. Trimming left V 4 bases short and J 5 bases short, with 12 bases between. Germline loops: CDR1 SQVTM, CDR2 ANQGSEA. This CDR3 has 12 amino acids. CDR3 coding DNA: TGCAGCGTTGTACAGTCTGCGCACGAGCAGTACTTC. Protein: CSVVQSAHEQYF.